A selection of T cell receptor beta chains follows, all from one sample in a study of T cell repertoires in cytomegalovirus infection. TCRdb reanalysed the reads using MiXCR and keeps one entry per CDR3 protein. The sample holds about 240,000 distinct CDR3 sequences; 6.5% are singletons and the top ten take more than 5.5%. The source material was PBMCs. These receptors came from a human donor in good health (CMV status not recorded). Some clones in this sample may be carry-over from other donors' samples. CDR3s include the opening cysteine and the closing phenylalanine or tryptophan. The D gene is left open where the match is weak. Only some rows state a clone size, as once, few, many or a class for expanded clones.

V	size	D	J	CDR3	DNA
TRBV7-2	many	.	TRBJ2-1	CASSLTGTSYNEQFF	TGTGCCAGCAGCCTAACCGGGACTTCCTACAATGAGCAGTTCTTC
TRBV30	many	.	TRBJ1-2	CAWSASRTGHGYTF	TGTGCCTGGAGTGCGTCACGGACGGGACATGGCTACACCTTC
TRBV13	many	TRBD2	TRBJ2-3	CASSTATSRSTDTQYF	TGTGCCAGCAGCACGGCGACTAGCCGCAGCACAGATACGCAGTATTTT
TRBV20-1	.	TRBD1	TRBJ2-5	CSARAAATGEQETQYF	TGCAGTGCTAGAGCAGCCGCTACAGGGGAGCAAGAGACCCAGTACTTC
TRBV19	many	.	TRBJ2-7	CASSTTVSYEQYF	TGTGCCAGTAGTACGACAGTCTCCTACGAGCAGTACTTC
TRBV7-2	many	TRBD1	TRBJ2-7	CASSLAGRGTEQYF	TGTGCCAGCAGCTTAGCAGGCAGGGGGACCGAGCAGTACTTC
TRBV7-2	many	.	TRBJ1-5	CASSLFAENQPQHF	TGTGCCAGCAGCTTATTCGCCGAGAATCAGCCCCAGCATTTT
TRBV3-1	many	.	TRBJ1-1	CASSQGQITEAFF	TGTGCCAGCAGCCAAGGACAGATTACTGAAGCTTTCTTT
TRBV12-3/TRBV12-4	many	.	TRBJ1-2	CASSFDPGGYTF	TGTGCCAGCAGTTTTGACCCGGGGGGCTACACCTTC
TRBV28	many	.	TRBJ1-2	CASSRSAANYGYTF	TGTGCCAGCAGCCGCAGCGCCGCGAACTATGGCTACACCTTC
TRBV7-2	many	TRBD2	TRBJ2-2	CASSPTGTSNGELFF	TGTGCCAGCAGCCCAACCGGGACTAGCAACGGGGAGCTGTTTTTT
TRBV7-8	medium-sized	TRBD2	TRBJ2-3	CASRTGGPASDTQYF	TGTGCCAGCAGGACGGGGGGGCCCGCCTCCGATACGCAGTATTTT
TRBV19	.	.	TRBJ2-6	CASSIGNSGANVLTF	TGTGCCAGTAGTATAGGAAACTCTGGGGCCAACGTCCTGACTTTC
TRBV18	once	.	TRBJ1-1	CASSPGGSSTEAFF	TGTGCCAGCTCACCAGGGGGTAGTAGCACTGAAGCTTTCTTT
TRBV11-3	many	.	TRBJ2-7	CASSRDPASSYEQYF	TGTGCCAGCAGCAGAGACCCGGCCAGCTCCTACGAGCAGTACTTC
TRBV28	many	.	TRBJ1-2	CASSTPGTATDYGYTF	TGTGCCAGCAGTACCCCCGGGACGGCAACCGACTATGGCTACACCTTC
TRBV7-2	many	.	TRBJ1-1	CASSSRDKAFF	TGTGCCAGCAGCTCCCGGGACAAAGCTTTCTTT
TRBV30	many	.	TRBJ2-7	CAWKGGRRSYEQYF	TGTGCCTGGAAAGGCGGGCGTCGCTCCTACGAGCAGTACTTC
TRBV10-3	.	.	TRBJ2-1	CAISEFQGLDNEQFF	TGTGCCATCAGTGAGTTTCAGGGACTCGACAATGAGCAGTTCTTC
TRBV19	.	.	TRBJ1-1	CASRDVGRSTEAFF	TGTGCCAGTAGAGACGTGGGACGGAGCACTGAAGCTTTCTTT
TRBV7-2	many	TRBD1	TRBJ2-7	CASSWGQGGYEQYF	TGTGCCAGCAGCTGGGGACAGGGAGGGTACGAGCAGTACTTC
TRBV29-1	few	TRBD1	TRBJ2-5	CSVATGGGETQYF	TGCAGCGTGGCGACAGGGGGCGGGGAGACCCAGTACTTC
TRBV12-3/TRBV12-4	many	TRBD1	TRBJ1-1	CASSLRDRAAAEAFF	TGTGCCAGCAGTCTCCGGGACAGGGCGGCAGCTGAAGCTTTCTTT
TRBV7-2	many	TRBD2	TRBJ2-5	CASSRGALAGGYQETQYF	TGTGCCAGCAGCCGCGGGGCACTAGCGGGGGGCTACCAAGAGACCCAGTACTTC
TRBV27	many	.	TRBJ1-2	CASRTGGGYGYTF	TGTGCCAGTAGGACCGGGGGGGGCTATGGCTACACCTTC
TRBV28	many	.	TRBJ2-5	CASSPQTATQYF	TGTGCCAGCAGCCCCCAGACAGCGACCCAGTACTTC
TRBV7-3	many	TRBD2	TRBJ2-7	CASSLTSGSSYEQYF	TGTGCCAGCAGCTTAACTAGCGGGTCCTCCTACGAGCAGTACTTC
TRBV5-4	many	.	TRBJ2-1	CASSYTGWSSDNEQFF	TGTGCCAGCAGCTATACAGGGTGGTCATCGGACAATGAGCAGTTCTTC
TRBV6-5	.	.	TRBJ1-1	CASSSAGAVNTEAFF	TGTGCCAGCAGTTCCGCGGGCGCCGTGAACACTGAAGCTTTCTTT
TRBV5-6	many	TRBD1	TRBJ2-3	CASSPDRGLADTQYF	TGTGCCAGCAGCCCCGACAGGGGGCTGGCAGATACGCAGTATTTT
TRBV6-2/TRBV6-3	few	TRBD1	TRBJ2-7	CASSFNLGTGASSYEQYF	TGTGCCAGCAGTTTCAATCTCGGGACAGGGGCCAGCTCCTACGAGCAGTACTTC
TRBV7-9	many	.	TRBJ1-1	CASSLGGWDTEAFF	TGTGCCAGCAGCCTGGGGGGGTGGGACACTGAAGCTTTCTTT
TRBV7-9	many	.	TRBJ2-5	CASSLPTSPDGTQYF	TGTGCCAGCAGCCTACCAACTTCCCCAGACGGGACCCAGTACTTC
TRBV14	many	TRBD1	TRBJ2-7	CASSSIQGAFNEQYF	TGTGCCAGCAGCAGTATACAGGGGGCATTCAACGAGCAGTACTTC
TRBV20-1	many	.	TRBJ1-6	CSASVERNSPLHF	TGCAGTGCTAGCGTGGAACGTAATTCACCCCTCCACTTT
TRBV29-1	many	.	TRBJ2-3	CSVEVQGTDTQYF	TGCAGCGTTGAGGTGCAGGGGACAGATACGCAGTATTTT
TRBV6-2/TRBV6-3	many	.	TRBJ2-1	CASSYSESDQGSYNEQFF	TGTGCCAGCAGTTACTCAGAAAGTGATCAGGGCTCCTACAATGAGCAGTTCTTC
TRBV12-3/TRBV12-4	few	.	TRBJ1-6	CASRPVSNSPLHF	TGTGCCAGCAGGCCGGTCTCGAATTCACCCCTCCACTTT
TRBV11-3	many	.	TRBJ2-3	CASSLNSRTDTQYF	TGTGCCAGCAGCCTTAACAGCCGCACAGATACGCAGTATTTT
TRBV7-9	many	TRBD1	TRBJ2-3	CASSWDSRTDTQYF	TGTGCCAGCAGCTGGGACAGCAGGACAGATACGCAGTATTTT
TRBV7-2	many	.	TRBJ1-1	CASGVYTEAFF	TGTGCCAGCGGGGTGTACACTGAAGCTTTCTTT
TRBV3-1	many	TRBD1	TRBJ2-7	CASSPAGTEKQYF	TGTGCCAGCAGCCCCGCCGGGACAGAGAAGCAGTACTTC
TRBV12-3/TRBV12-4	.	.	TRBJ1-5	CASSPSLGPQHF	TGTGCCAGCAGTCCCAGTCTAGGGCCCCAGCATTTT
TRBV14	.	.	TRBJ1-1	CASSPQSLRNTEAFF	TGTGCCAGCAGCCCCCAATCCTTGCGGAACACTGAAGCTTTCTTT